This is a list of T cell receptor beta chains from one sample in a study of blood T cell repertoires in COVID-19. Data came from immunoSEQ multiplex PCR; TCRdb stores just in-frame clones and leaves some out. The profile covers hundreds of thousands of clones, with roughly 76% appearing a single time and roughly 7.4% taken by the ten largest. Material for sequencing was peripheral blood. Receptors were obtained from an elderly woman with COVID-19, enrolled during active disease. CDR3s include the opening cysteine and the closing phenylalanine or tryptophan. Rows give clone size only sometimes, using once, few, many, or a class for an expanded clone.

v_call: TRBV6-4; cdr3_length: 13; clone_size: once; j_call: TRBJ2-3; cdr3_aa: CASSEVGGDTQYF
v_call: TRBV9; cdr3_length: 17; clone_size: few; j_call: TRBJ2-1; cdr3_aa: CASSVEKRTSGTPEQFF
v_call: TRBV6-5; cdr3_length: 14; clone_size: NA; j_call: TRBJ1-2; cdr3_aa: CASNPRAFNYGYTF
v_call: TRBV4-2; cdr3_length: 14; clone_size: once; j_call: TRBJ2-1; cdr3_aa: CASSRVGNYNEQFF
v_call: TRBV12-3/TRBV12-4; cdr3_length: 11; clone_size: NA; j_call: TRBJ1-3; cdr3_aa: CASTRYDTIYF
v_call: TRBV18; cdr3_length: 14; clone_size: NA; j_call: TRBJ1-1; cdr3_aa: CASSPSRGHVEAFF
v_call: TRBV5-6; cdr3_length: 15; clone_size: NA; j_call: TRBJ1-5; cdr3_aa: CASSLRGSSNQPQHF
v_call: TRBV29-1; cdr3_length: 13; clone_size: NA; j_call: TRBJ1-3; cdr3_aa: CSVEVAANRGLYF
v_call: TRBV10-3; cdr3_length: 13; clone_size: NA; j_call: TRBJ2-1; cdr3_aa: CAIRKTDRSEQFF
v_call: TRBV5-6; cdr3_length: 16; clone_size: NA; j_call: TRBJ2-1; cdr3_aa: CASSPDLAGGFNEQFF
v_call: TRBV6-6; cdr3_length: 14; clone_size: NA; j_call: TRBJ2-1; cdr3_aa: CASSYPGTNNEQFF
v_call: TRBV30; cdr3_length: 14; clone_size: NA; j_call: TRBJ1-2; cdr3_aa: CAWSAWTGKSRDTF
v_call: TRBV2; cdr3_length: 16; clone_size: few; j_call: TRBJ1-3; cdr3_aa: CASSEALLYSGNTIYF
v_call: TRBV10-3; cdr3_length: 13; clone_size: NA; j_call: TRBJ1-1; cdr3_aa: CAITGTVNTEAFF
v_call: TRBV9; cdr3_length: 19; clone_size: NA; j_call: TRBJ2-2; cdr3_aa: CASSAHNRGLAGVPGELFF
v_call: TRBV10-3; cdr3_length: 13; clone_size: NA; j_call: TRBJ2-3; cdr3_aa: CASTSGGADTQYF
v_call: TRBV7-2; cdr3_length: 15; clone_size: NA; j_call: TRBJ2-7; cdr3_aa: CASSSGLIPSYEQYF
v_call: TRBV19; cdr3_length: 16; clone_size: NA; j_call: TRBJ2-5; cdr3_aa: CASSLHAGQGKETQYF
v_call: TRBV5-1; cdr3_length: 15; clone_size: NA; j_call: TRBJ2-3; cdr3_aa: CASSLAISGADTQYF
v_call: TRBV5-8; cdr3_length: 16; clone_size: NA; j_call: TRBJ1-5; cdr3_aa: CASSLRDRSRNQPQHF
v_call: TRBV5-3; cdr3_length: 21; clone_size: NA; j_call: TRBJ1-5; cdr3_aa: CARSLVPGQLLILSINRPQHF
v_call: TRBV6-2/TRBV6-3; cdr3_length: 13; clone_size: NA; j_call: TRBJ1-2; cdr3_aa: CASSYLTAEGYTF
v_call: TRBV7-2; cdr3_length: 17; clone_size: NA; j_call: TRBJ1-3; cdr3_aa: CASSPRVSGGFGNTIYF
v_call: TRBV4-3; cdr3_length: 16; clone_size: NA; j_call: TRBJ1-3; cdr3_aa: CASSQLGGGAGNTIYF
v_call: TRBV7-9; cdr3_length: 14; clone_size: NA; j_call: TRBJ1-1; cdr3_aa: CASSQLQGYTEAFF
v_call: TRBV11-3; cdr3_length: 14; clone_size: NA; j_call: TRBJ2-5; cdr3_aa: CASSGGGSEETQYF
v_call: TRBV24-1; cdr3_length: 15; clone_size: NA; j_call: TRBJ1-4; cdr3_aa: CATSDRTGEVEKLFF
v_call: TRBV3-1/TRBV3-2; cdr3_length: 16; clone_size: NA; j_call: TRBJ2-5; cdr3_aa: CASSQRYLAGVETQYF
v_call: TRBV5-1; cdr3_length: 15; clone_size: few; j_call: TRBJ2-2; cdr3_aa: CASSPTSGNTGELFF
v_call: TRBV5-1; cdr3_length: 15; clone_size: NA; j_call: TRBJ1-2; cdr3_aa: CASSPAQGANYGYTF
v_call: TRBV7-8; cdr3_length: 15; clone_size: NA; j_call: TRBJ1-2; cdr3_aa: CASSFRSGTDYGYTF
v_call: TRBV5-6; cdr3_length: 15; clone_size: NA; j_call: TRBJ1-2; cdr3_aa: CASSFYRVGIYGYTF
v_call: TRBV20-1; cdr3_length: 11; clone_size: NA; j_call: TRBJ2-3; cdr3_aa: CSARTGDTQYF
v_call: TRBV7-9; cdr3_length: 15; clone_size: NA; j_call: TRBJ1-4; cdr3_aa: CASSPAGSRDEKLFF
v_call: TRBV18; cdr3_length: 15; clone_size: NA; j_call: TRBJ2-5; cdr3_aa: CASSPGTGGSETQYF
v_call: TRBV11-2; cdr3_length: 15; clone_size: NA; j_call: TRBJ1-1; cdr3_aa: CASSSSIRRDTEAFF
v_call: TRBV5-6; cdr3_length: 16; clone_size: NA; j_call: TRBJ2-7; cdr3_aa: CASSAAGTGTIYEQYF
v_call: TRBV11-2; cdr3_length: 13; clone_size: NA; j_call: TRBJ1-1; cdr3_aa: CASSLAGGTEAFF
v_call: TRBV7-8; cdr3_length: 15; clone_size: NA; j_call: TRBJ2-7; cdr3_aa: CASSKLQGQRNEQYF
v_call: TRBV7-9; cdr3_length: 13; clone_size: NA; j_call: TRBJ1-2; cdr3_aa: CASSLTGREGYTF
v_call: TRBV25-1; cdr3_length: 14; clone_size: NA; j_call: TRBJ2-7; cdr3_aa: CASSPRGQIYEQYF
v_call: TRBV2; cdr3_length: 13; clone_size: NA; j_call: TRBJ2-3; cdr3_aa: CASSGLPGDTQYF
v_call: TRBV5-5; cdr3_length: 14; clone_size: NA; j_call: TRBJ1-5; cdr3_aa: CASNRAGGNQPQHF
v_call: TRBV2; cdr3_length: 14; clone_size: NA; j_call: TRBJ2-7; cdr3_aa: CASTGQGISYEQYF
v_call: TRBV6-1; cdr3_length: 15; clone_size: NA; j_call: TRBJ2-1; cdr3_aa: CASSETLAGGNEQFF
v_call: TRBV18; cdr3_length: 15; clone_size: NA; j_call: TRBJ1-1; cdr3_aa: CASSYRDLPNTEAFF
v_call: TRBV5-4; cdr3_length: 15; clone_size: NA; j_call: TRBJ2-1; cdr3_aa: CASSLDPGPRNEQFF
v_call: TRBV11-3; cdr3_length: 13; clone_size: NA; j_call: TRBJ2-1; cdr3_aa: CASSPSSYNEQFF
v_call: TRBV9; cdr3_length: 14; clone_size: once; j_call: TRBJ2-3; cdr3_aa: CASSVAPSADTQYF
v_call: TRBV6-5; cdr3_length: 14; clone_size: NA; j_call: TRBJ2-1; cdr3_aa: CASSYGGNYNEQFF
v_call: TRBV4-1; cdr3_length: 17; clone_size: NA; j_call: TRBJ1-5; cdr3_aa: CASSQDRTDYSNQPQHF